This T cell receptor (beta chain) was sequenced in a study of blood T cell repertoires in COVID-19 (dated by TCRdb to 2018 to 2020). With regard to the full study: Samples covering the acute and convalescent phases of COVID-19 were provided by collaborators in the United States, Italy and Spain. Where available, HLA class I and class II types were taken from metadata supplied by the sample provider and were not determined by assay-based typing. A freely available public database, intended as a resource for researchers studying the immune response to SARS-CoV-2, is where the repertoires were released. Samples were obtained from the ongoing ImmuneRACE study (first 160 participants) and from over 1,000 subjects provided by 6 global collaborators. The prospective study material was composed of cDNA or gDNA derived from T cells, B-cell-depleted T cells, or PBMCs. A de-identified subject ID, COVID-19 status, age in years and sex were almost always included in the sample metadata. Deeply sampled blood TCRbeta repertoires from subjects exposed to, actively infected with, or recovered from COVID-19 were included in the dataset. Study-wide findings and limitations: How much clinical and demographic metadata was included differed by source and by participant, and the metadata was provided uncurated.

Collaborating institutions collected whole blood in K2EDTA tubes following their own protocols. For TCRbeta analysis, collaborator samples were shipped as frozen whole blood, as isolated PBMCs, or as DNA extracted from either sample type. Comments on this clone: Its antigen is still unknown. Nothing much larger sits one base from this clone, and base qualities are not available.

V is cut back by 6 bases and J by 3 bases, with 5 bases in the junction unmatched. CDR1 MNHEY and CDR2 SVGAGI are derived from the germline V gene. Taken from cysteine to phenylalanine, the CDR3 has 13 residues. CDR3 DNA is the only sequence kept; it has 39 bases, read in frame from the first base. TCRbeta CDR3 regions were amplified from genomic DNA by means of the immunoSEQ Assay, a bias-controlled multiplex PCR. Concerning the study's data processing: Within the assay, amplification of reference gene primers was used to estimate how many nucleated cells each sample contained. To quantify the absolute abundance of each unique TCRbeta CDR3 rearrangement, sequence reads were collapsed and filtered. Productive Simpson clonality was computed per sample as the square root of Simpson's diversity index over productive rearrangements. Drawn from immuneACCESS, this table holds only the in-frame rearrangements with V and J called that TCRdb kept. Clones are partly lost; checked studies trace under half to an unresolved V gene and leave the rest unexplained. That table supplies the V and J calls and clone size; D and trimming were determined from the DNA. The sample profile shows roughly 200,000 clones; approximately 88% of them were found once. About 7% of the sample goes to the ten largest clones.

Sequencing was done on a sample of peripheral blood. Rearrangement joined TRBV6-5 to TRBJ2-7; TRBD1 matches 7 bases in the middle. The receptor's source is a man between 40 and 49 years old with acute or convalescent COVID-19. The CDR3 protein is CASSRGGGYEQYF. The nucleotide sequence is TGTGCCAGCAGCCGAGGGGGCGGCTACGAGCAGTACTTC.